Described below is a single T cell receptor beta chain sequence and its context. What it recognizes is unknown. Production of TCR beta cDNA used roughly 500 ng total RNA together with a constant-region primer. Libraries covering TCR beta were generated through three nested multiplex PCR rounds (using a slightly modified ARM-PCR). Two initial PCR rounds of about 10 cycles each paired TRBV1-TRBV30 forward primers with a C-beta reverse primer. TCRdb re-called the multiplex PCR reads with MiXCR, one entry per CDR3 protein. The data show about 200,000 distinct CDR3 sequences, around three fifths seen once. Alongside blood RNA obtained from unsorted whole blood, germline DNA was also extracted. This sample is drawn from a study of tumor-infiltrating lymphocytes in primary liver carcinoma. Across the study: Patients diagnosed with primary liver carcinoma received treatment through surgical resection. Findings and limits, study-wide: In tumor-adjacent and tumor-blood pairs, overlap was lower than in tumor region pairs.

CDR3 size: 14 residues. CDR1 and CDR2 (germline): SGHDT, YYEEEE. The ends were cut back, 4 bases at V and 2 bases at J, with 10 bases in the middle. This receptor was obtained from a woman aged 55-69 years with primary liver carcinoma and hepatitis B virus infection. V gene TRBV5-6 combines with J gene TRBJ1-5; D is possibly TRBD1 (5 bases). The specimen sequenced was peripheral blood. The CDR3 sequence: CASSRRDGNQPQHF. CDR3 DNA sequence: TGTGCCAGCAGCCGCAGGGATGGCAATCAGCCCCAGCATTTT.